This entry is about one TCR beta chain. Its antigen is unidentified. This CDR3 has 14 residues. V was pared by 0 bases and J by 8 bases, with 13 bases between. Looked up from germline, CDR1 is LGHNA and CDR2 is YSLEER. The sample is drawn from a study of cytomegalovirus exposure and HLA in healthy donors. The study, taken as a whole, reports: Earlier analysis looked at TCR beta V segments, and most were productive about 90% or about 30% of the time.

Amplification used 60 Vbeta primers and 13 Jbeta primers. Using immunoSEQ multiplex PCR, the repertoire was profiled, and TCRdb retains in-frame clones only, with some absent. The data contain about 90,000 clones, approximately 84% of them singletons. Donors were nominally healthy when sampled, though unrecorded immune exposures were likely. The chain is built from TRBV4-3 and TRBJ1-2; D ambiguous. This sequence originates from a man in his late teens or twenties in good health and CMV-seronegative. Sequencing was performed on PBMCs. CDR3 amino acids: CASSQDRRFAGYTF. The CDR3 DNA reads TGCGCCAGCAGCCAAGATCGCAGGTTTGCAGGCTACACCTTC.